The clone carrying this TCR beta chain has a single count. Its matching antigen is unknown. The PCR was carried out with 60 Vbeta primers and 13 Jbeta primers. The table came from immunoSEQ multiplex PCR; TCRdb's copy has only in-frame clones and leaves some out. Altogether about 140,000 clones are present, approximately 82% being singletons, with the ten largest covering about 1.5%. In germline, CDR1 is SGDLS, CDR2 YYNGEE. This CDR3 has 17 residues. V was pared by 0 bases and J by 4 bases, with 7 bases of the junction left unmatched. This sample is drawn from a study of cytomegalovirus exposure and HLA in healthy donors. Study-level points and caveats: Cytomegalovirus-associated status was assigned to 150 or so TCR beta chains. By a later analysis, the bulk of CMV-associated TCR beta chains appeared HLA-restricted. TCR sequences were mostly rare, though some public TCRs occurred in many donors.

This clonotype was sampled from a young man in good health and CMV-seropositive. Sample: PBMCs. The rearrangement uses TRBV9 and TRBJ2-1, with 10 bases matching TRBD2. The CDR3 DNA sequence: TGTGCCAGCAGCGTAGGCGCTAGCGGGAGAGGTTACAATGAGCAGTTCTTC. Amino acid sequence: CASSVGASGRGYNEQFF. Full variable domain (missing parts from reference TRBV9 and TRBJ2-1): DSGVTQTPKHLITATGQRVTLRCSPRSGDLSVYWYQQSLDQGLQFLIQYYNGEERAKGNILERFSAQQFPDLHSELNLSSLELGDSALYFCASSVGASGRGYNEQFFGPGTRLTVL.